These T cell receptor beta chains were read from a single sample in a study of preoperative IRX-2 immunotherapy in early breast cancer. The table came from immunoSEQ multiplex PCR; TCRdb's copy has only in-frame clones and leaves some out. The repertoire holds more than 20,000 clones, with 65% to 85% as singletons. The input for sequencing was lymph node tissue, taken before IRX-2 immunotherapy. These receptors were collected from a human donor with breast cancer. The CDR3 runs from the conserved cysteine through the conserved F or W. Fields, in order: J gene, clone size, V gene, CDR3 protein. Clone size is stated in some rows and not others, as once, few, many or a class when expanded.

>TRBJ1-3|-|TRBV6-8
CASSQRRIRSGNTIYF
>TRBJ1-5|-|TRBV7-8
CASSNGQYSNQPQHF
>TRBJ1-4|-|TRBV15
CATSRKGRQGREKLFF
>TRBJ2-3|-|TRBV29-1
CSGSWGYTDTQYF
>TRBJ1-4|once|TRBV23-1
CASSQPGQSGEKLFF
>TRBJ1-1|-|TRBV28
CASRLSRRTVMNTEAFF
>TRBJ2-2|-|TRBV6-8
CATKKSSGNTGELFF
>TRBJ2-6|few|TRBV6-8
CASTWRGGAGANVLTF
>TRBJ1-5|few|TRBV11-3
CASSKGTHSNQPQHF
>TRBJ2-1|-|TRBV19
CASSMVNLAGRMSSYNEQFF
>TRBJ1-4|once|TRBV6-8
CASNPLVGDNEKLFF
>TRBJ2-7|-|TRBV15
CATSSETGFYEQYF
>TRBJ1-4|-|TRBV4-1
CASSQRTGNRNEKLFF
>TRBJ1-2|-|TRBV19
CASSTDRDGVGYTF
>TRBJ2-1|-|TRBV11-3
CASSLGLAGSNGEQFF
>TRBJ2-2|-|TRBV23-1
CASSPSGGVTGELFF
>TRBJ2-7|few|TRBV11-3
CASSEAGGMWYEQYF
>TRBJ2-7|-|TRBV1
CTSSQETGGPVEQYF
>TRBJ1-5|-|TRBV11-3
CASRHGNRGTEPQHF
>TRBJ1-1|-|TRBV12-2
CASKRGKVNTEAFF